This TCR beta chain was obtained from a study of cytomegalovirus exposure and HLA in healthy donors. Study conclusions and caveats: The authors listed 150 to 200 TCR beta chains as cytomegalovirus-associated. Most TCRs appeared rarely, but some public TCRs recurred in many donors. Sequencing likely generated an artifact that appeared as a cluster of highly shared sequence variants. Immune exposure was documented only through CMV serostatus.

About this clone: Its antigen is not identified.

From germline, CDR1 is MNHEY and CDR2 SVGAGI. This CDR3 is built from 13 residues. Trimming removed 7 bases from V and 5 bases from J; junction bases left unmatched: 6. The PCR was carried out with 60 Vbeta primers and 13 Jbeta primers. Here immunoSEQ multiplex PCR was the method, and the copy in TCRdb shows in-frame clones only, minus some. Among about 170,000 clones listed, around 80% were seen once. The gene calls are TRBV6-5 and TRBJ1-1; 8 positions agree with TRBD1. The clonotype comes from a woman aged 45-65 years in good health and CMV-seropositive. Sequenced material: PBMCs. DNA of the CDR3: TGTGCCAGCACCTACAGGGGGTTTACTGAAGCTTTCTTT. Translation gives CASTYRGFTEAFF.